This T cell receptor (beta chain) appears in the sequencing data of a study of PD-1 blockade in classical Hodgkin lymphoma. Germline CDR1 is SGHDN and CDR2 is FVKESK. This CDR3 comprises 15 residues. V gave up 3 bases and J gave up 2 bases, with 14 bases separating them. All patients experienced relapse after autologous stem cell transplantation, and brentuximab vedotin exposure was variable. This clone came up once. The protocol was immunoSEQ multiplex PCR, while the TCRdb copy is restricted to in-frame clones and leaves out a portion. This table holds 37,000 or so clones, about 90% found once. Specimen: peripheral blood mononuclear cells (PBMCs), collected before the second cycle of nivolumab. This sequence originates from a human donor with classical Hodgkin lymphoma. V usage is TRBV14 and J usage is TRBJ2-7; D possibly uses TRBD1 or TRBD2 (5 bases each). The CDR3 DNA reads as TGTGCCAGCAGCCATTCTTGGGGGAACCCCTACGAGCAGTACTTC. Translated: CASSHSWGNPYEQYF.